This TCR beta chain was recovered during a study of vaccination effects on CD4 cells after COVID-19. TCRdb's table, derived via immunoSEQ multiplex PCR, lists solely in-frame clones and lacks some. The sample contains approximately 74,000 clones, 60% to 75% of which appear only once. Of note for this clone: As yet, its antigen is unknown.

CDR1 and CDR2 from the germline V gene are SEHNR and FQNEAQ (reference sequence). The CDR3 length is 13 residues. Trimming pared 5 bases from V and 7 bases from J, leaving 14 bases between. Expansion with viral peptide pools was applied to antigen-specific CD4+ T cells by the ViraFEST assay prior to sequencing. CD4+ T cell isolation took place after 10 days of culture. Nucleocapsid antibody tests were negative, and the vaccine recipients had no prior SARS-CoV-2 infection. The chain combines TRBV7-9 with TRBJ1-2; D not resolved. The sequenced sample was CD4+ T cells from PBMCs cultured with HCoV-NL63 spike peptides, obtained before COVID-19 vaccination. The sequence came from a human donor who received a COVID-19 vaccine. CDR3 coding DNA: TGTGCCAGCAGCACTCTATTATATGGTGGCTACACCTTC. Its translation: CASSTLLYGGYTF.